This TCR beta chain was sequenced during a study of blood T cell repertoires in COVID-19. Study information: Whether acute or convalescent, the COVID-19 samples came from the United States, Italy and Spain.

In this sample, this clone turned up once. Authors' processing steps: By means of reference gene primer amplification, nucleated cell counts were estimated. Only in-frame clones appear in the TCRdb table, and some are missing; sequencing was by immunoSEQ multiplex PCR. That table is the source of V, J and clone size, and D and trimming were worked out from the DNA. The profile shows 65,000 to 90,000 clones, 83% of them singletons. Germline CDR1 SGHRS, CDR2 YFSETQ. This CDR3 spans 16 amino acids. The ends were cut back, 3 bases at V and 3 bases at J, with 15 bases in the middle. The sequenced sample was peripheral blood. The J gene is TRBJ2-2, the V gene TRBV5-1; weak D call: TRBD2 (5 bases). The clonotype originates from a woman aged 80 or over with acute or convalescent COVID-19. Written as DNA, the CDR3 is TGCGCCAGCAGCTCCGAGACGGGAATGGACACCGGGGAGCTGTTTTTT. Its protein is CASSSETGMDTGELFF.